The T cell receptor beta chain under discussion was sequenced for a study of beta chain features in type 1 diabetes (dated by TCRdb to 2016 to 2019). Regarding the research as a whole: Patients and healthy donors did not differ in mean age, gender distribution, total cell number or subset yield. Naive and central memory subsets were obtained from all 30 or so donors, but regulatory and stem cell-like memory subsets were isolated from only 8 patients and roughly 8 healthy donors. A total of some 100,000,000 sorted cells were examined across all samples, and a strong correlation was observed between cell number per subset and RNA yield. In the study, TCRB repertoires of sorted circulating CD4+ T cell subsets from recently diagnosed type 1 diabetes patients were compared with those of matched healthy donors.

The paper as a whole reports these results and caveats: Patients with type 1 diabetes made fewer insertions and deleted more nucleotides at VDJ recombination sites, implying thymic rearrangement abnormalities. A moderate but significant shortening of TCRB CDR3 length was observed in type 1 diabetes patients in all four CD4+ subsets. Naive, central memory and regulatory TCRB repertoires appeared to be more alike among patients than among healthy donors. Sequencing cDNA rather than genomic DNA could over-represent highly expressing activated cells, although activation and CD3 levels did not differ between groups. Shorter templates might have been favored by PCR, but patient and control samples were amplified and corrected together, so both groups would have been affected equally by any skew. HLA sub-analyses involved small numbers of individuals, so any influence of HLA type on TCRB rearrangement remained unresolved.

The High Capacity cDNA Reverse Transcription Kit was used to reverse transcribe all of the isolated RNA, meaning that expressed TCRB transcripts were what got sequenced. Naive, central memory and regulatory T cell samples underwent deep immunoSEQ sequencing, averaging about 3.57 million total reads per sample. After sorted cells were lysed in RLT buffer, RNA was extracted with DNase-treated RNeasy Micro or Mini kits, with the choice depending on cell number. To prevent cross-contamination, every cell subset was processed on its own, while patient and healthy donor samples were processed together. TCRB sequences were amplified from cDNA with the immunoSEQ multiplex PCR, producing 87-bp fragments spanning the CDR3 region. Amplicons were sequenced on the Illumina HiSeq platform. The study's processing was this. Synthetic template baselines were used to correct PCR bias computationally, reads within Hamming distance 2 were collapsed, and singletons that could not be merged were discarded. Reads were aligned against IMGT to assign V, D and J genes, CDR3 length and insertions or deletions at six rearrangement sites. Within each subset, clonotype counts were normalized to the number of sorted cells before true diversity and Gini coefficients were calculated with the tcR R package. The overlap coefficient, calculated on TCRB nucleotide sequences, was used to quantify repertoire sharing. Held by TCRdb, this immuneACCESS table contains in-frame sequences only and omits some clones. Under half of the omission traces to an unresolved V gene where checked; the cause of the rest is unknown. Clone size and the V and J calls come from that table; the DNA yielded D and trimming. The sample records approximately 170,000 clones, around 7.9% of which are singletons. The leading ten clones occupy under 0.6% of the sample.

The CDR3 goes from the cysteine to the phenylalanine over 16 residues. Only the CDR3 region is kept as DNA, spanning 48 bases read in frame from base 1. Trimming removed 6 bases from V and 4 bases from J; the gene matches leave 7 bases unexplained. According to the germline V gene (reference sequence), CDR1 reads MNHNY and CDR2 reads SVGAGI. A single peripheral blood draw of roughly 0.11 L on average was collected from each donor into heparinised tubes. Using a panel that included CD45RO, CCR7, CD25, CD127, CD95 and CD27, naive, central memory, regulatory and stem cell-like memory CD4+ T cells were sorted on a BD FACSAria II. Every sorted population had a purity above 95%. Right away, PBMCs were isolated by Lymphoprep density gradient centrifugation and were stained directly, with no culture step. To minimize batch effects, samples were stained and sorted in pairs, one healthy donor with one patient per experiment.

Details on this clone: Its target antigen remains unknown. No much larger clonotype is one base removed from it; base qualities were not supplied.

Sequences were obtained from central memory CD4+ T cells from blood. The receptor's source is a young man with type 1 diabetes. The receptor chain draws on TRBV6-6 and TRBJ2-5, with 14 central nucleotides matching TRBD2. The CDR3 here reads CASSTGLAGVGETQYF. In nucleotides, the sequence is TGTGCCAGCAGCACGGGACTAGCGGGAGTAGGAGAGACCCAGTACTTC.